Each of the 2 T cell receptor beta chains below was sequenced from the same sample in a study of cytomegalovirus exposure and HLA in healthy donors. PCR used 60 Vbeta primers and 13 Jbeta primers. The table came from immunoSEQ multiplex PCR; TCRdb's copy has only in-frame clones and leaves some out. The sample lists roughly 93,000 clones, around 76% occurring once. Sequencing input: PBMCs. The receptors shown here come from a human donor in good health.

This chain connects TRBV29-1 to TRBJ2-7; tentative D call: TRBD1 (5 bases). Trimming removed 5 bases from V and 2 bases from J, with 16 bases in between. The germline V gene has CDR1 SQVTM and CDR2 ANQGSEA. This CDR3 spans 14 amino acids. This chain's CDR3 is CSVTGHPATYEQYF. CDR3 coding DNA: TGCAGCGTTACTGGACATCCCGCTACCTACGAGCAGTACTTC.

The chain carries TRBV5-1 and TRBJ1-1; D gene uncertain. The CDR3 loop spans 13 amino acids. V was pared by 6 bases and J by 2 bases, with 11 bases between. CDR1 is SGHRS and CDR2 is YFSETQ in the germline V gene. This CDR3 reads CASKDGSNTEAFF. In DNA form, the CDR3 reads TGCGCCAGCAAAGATGGGAGCAACACTGAAGCTTTCTTT.